This TCR beta chain was retrieved from a study of shared clonotypes between healthy human individuals. The CDR3 is made up of 15 amino acids. Germline V lookup: CDR1 SEHNR, CDR2 FQNEAQ (reference sequence). J was trimmed by 2 bases and V by 4 bases; bases with no gene match: 2. Some clones are missing from TCRdb's copy, which holds only in-frame ones; the method was immunoSEQ multiplex PCR. The data show around 560,000 clones, 85% to 95% seen once. Broader study findings: Lower generation probabilities were found for non-shared clonotypes than for those shared by all four donors.

Comment on this clone: Its target is not known.

The naive CD8 subset, CD45RO-negative cells positively selected for CCR7, excluded terminally differentiated effector memory CD45RA+ cells. What was sequenced was naive CD8+ T cells sorted from blood. The clonotype originates from a woman aged 25-40 years in good health. The chain uses TRBV7-9 and TRBJ2-1; 10 bases agree with TRBD2. The CDR3 here is CASSSTSGAYNEQFF. The CDR3 coding sequence is TGTGCCAGCAGCTCCACTAGCGGGGCCTACAATGAGCAGTTCTTC. The whole variable domain, filled in from reference TRBV7-9 and TRBJ2-1, reads DTGVSQNPRHKITKRGQNVTFRCDPISEHNRLYWYRQTLGQGPEFLTYFQNEAQLEKSRLLSDRFSAERPKGSFSTLEIQRTEQGDSAMYLCASSSTSGAYNEQFFGPGTRLTVL.